The 6 T cell receptor beta chains reported below all come from one sample, sequenced in a study of beta chain features in type 1 diabetes. Their antigen targets remain unknown. Findings and caveats of the study: Shortening that was moderate but significant affected the TCRB CDR3s of Type 1 diabetes patients in all four CD4+ subsets.

The entirety of the isolated RNA underwent reverse transcription, so expressed TCRB transcripts were sequenced. TCRdb keeps only in-frame clones here, not all; method: immunoSEQ multiplex PCR. The sample lists about 47,000 clones; 35% to 55% were seen once. Material for sequencing was stem cell memory CD4+ T cells from blood. The receptors here all came from a man between 25 and 39 years old with type 1 diabetes.

The chain has TRBV29-1 and TRBJ2-2; 7 nucleotides match TRBD2. V lost 4 bases and J lost 6; bases outside the gene matches: 8. Germline V gene lookup returns CDR1 SQVTM and CDR2 ANQGSEA. The CDR3 is 14 amino acids. CDR3 region: CSVAGAGVAGELFF. In nucleotides, the CDR3 is TGCAGCGTTGCTGGGGCGGGAGTAGCCGGGGAGCTGTTTTTT.

There are a few counts of this clone. V gene TRBV5-4 combines with J gene TRBJ2-1; D not certain. Per germline, CDR1 SGHNT and CDR2 YYREEE (reference sequence). The CDR3 contains 15 residues. Trimming removed 0 bases from V and 6 bases from J, with 13 bases in between. CDR3 residues: CASSLDIPSANEQFF. As DNA, the CDR3 is TGTGCCAGCAGCTTGGACATACCCTCCGCCAATGAGCAGTTCTTC.

This chain joins TRBV30 and TRBJ1-1, with D perhaps TRBD1 (5 bases). CDR3 size: 14 residues. Trimming left V 2 bases short and J 1 base short, with 11 bases between. In germline, CDR1 is GTSNPN, CDR2 SVGIG (reference sequence). The CDR3 sequence is CAWSRGNQNTEAFF. CDR3 DNA: TGTGCCTGGAGTAGGGGAAACCAGAACACTGAAGCTTTCTTT.

This clone came up once. The rearrangement uses TRBV5-1 and TRBJ2-1; TRBD1 agrees at 12 bases. The CDR3 consists of 15 residues. Looked up from germline, CDR1 is SGHRS and CDR2 is YFSETQ. The V gene end was trimmed by 4 bases and the J gene end by 10 bases; junction bases not matched to a gene: 9. CDR3 DNA: TGCGCCAGCAGCCCCGGGACAGGGGGCTTCGGGGAGCAGTTCTTC. Its protein is CASSPGTGGFGEQFF.

This clone was seen only once. The chain combines TRBV6-5 with TRBJ1-2, with 10 bases matching TRBD1. This CDR3 region has 14 residues. With V trimmed by 5 bases and J by 7 bases, 7 bases remained unmatched. Germline CDR1 MNHEY, CDR2 SVGAGI. The CDR3 loop is CASSLTGGVGGYTF. CDR3 bases: TGTGCCAGCAGTCTGACAGGGGGCGTGGGTGGCTACACCTTC.

The chain combines TRBV15 with TRBJ2-1, with 7 bases fitting TRBD2. CDR3 size: 13 residues. CDR1 LNHNV and CDR2 YYDKDF come from the germline V gene (reference sequence). V was clipped by 0 bases and J by 14 bases; unmatched bases: 7. The DNA of the CDR3 is TGTGCCACCAGCAGAGATCCGACTAGCACAGAGTTCTTC. Protein: CATSRDPTSTEFF.